Following are 14 T cell receptor beta chains from one sample sequenced in a study of cytomegalovirus exposure and HLA in healthy donors. Use of 60 Vbeta and 13 Jbeta primers characterized the PCR. TCRdb's table, derived via immunoSEQ multiplex PCR, lists solely in-frame clones and lacks some. Among 45,000 to 55,000 clones listed, 80% were seen once. Sample: PBMCs. These receptors were collected from a man aged 30-40 years in good health and CMV-seropositive.

The CDR3 spells CASSFYGSSGNTIYF. The CDR3 bases are TGTGCCAGCAGTTTTTACGGGAGCTCTGGAAACACCATATATTTT. The gene calls are TRBV28 and TRBJ1-3, with D unresolved. This CDR3 has 15 amino acids. V was cut by 3 bases and J by 0 bases, with 9 bases left in between. Germline CDR1 is MDHEN and CDR2 is SYDVKM.

With respect to this clone: Only one base separates this from a far larger clonotype, so it likely reflects a read error. This same CDR3 is encoded by further DNA sequences in the sample. V and J are TRBV7-8 and TRBJ1-4; D not certain. Looked up from germline, CDR1 is SGHVS and CDR2 is FQNEAQ. This CDR3 spans 15 amino acids. The CDR3 sequence: CASSLGAGNVEKLFF. The CDR3 bases are TGTGCCAGCAGCTTAGGCGCCGGTAATGTAGAAAAGCTGTTTTTT.

The chain combines TRBV5-5 with TRBJ2-7, with 9 positions matching TRBD1. The CDR3 loop spans 14 amino acids. V shed 4 bases and J 6 bases; nucleotides not matched to a gene: 8. CDR1 is SGHKS, CDR2 YYEKEE, per germline (reference sequence). The CDR3 DNA reads as TGTGCCAGCAGCCCCTGGGACAGGGTTTCCGAGCAGTACTTC. This translates into CASSPWDRVSEQYF.

This clone was seen only once. The gene calls are TRBV12-5 and TRBJ1-1, with 8 bases aligning to TRBD1. This CDR3 spans 17 amino acids. The V gene end was trimmed by 0 bases and the J gene end by 4 bases; junction bases not matched to a gene: 10. Germline V lookup: CDR1 LGHNT, CDR2 FRNRAP. The CDR3 loop reads CASGLVWAGGAVTEAFF. The CDR3 coding sequence is TGTGCTAGTGGTTTGGTATGGGCAGGGGGCGCGGTCACTGAAGCTTTCTTT. The whole variable domain, remainder taken from reference TRBV12-5 and TRBJ1-1, is DARVTQTPRHKVTEMGQEVTMRCQPILGHNTVFWYRQTMMQGLELLAYFRNRAPLDDSGMPKDRFSAEMPDATLATLKIQPSEPRDSAVYFCASGLVWAGGAVTEAFFGQGTRLTVV.

This clone was seen a handful of times. The sample holds other DNA sequences that translate to the same CDR3. The chain carries TRBV5-6 and TRBJ1-5; D uncertain. Trimming took 0 bases from V and 4 from J, leaving 8 bases between them. Germline V gene sequence: CDR1 SGHDT, CDR2 YYEEEE. This CDR3 contains 14 residues. In DNA form, the CDR3 reads TGTGCCAGCAGCTTGGGGGCAGGTAATCAGCCCCAGCATTTT. It translates to CASSLGAGNQPQHF.

The CDR3 DNA sequence: TGTGCCAGCAGCGCCGGGACAGGGGTCCTCGGGGCCAACGTCCTGACTTTC. Amino acid sequence: CASSAGTGVLGANVLTF. The chain recombines TRBV9 with TRBJ2-6; 10 bases map to TRBD1. V was pared by 3 bases and J by 4 bases, with 7 bases of the junction left unmatched. Germline CDR1 and CDR2: SGDLS and YYNGEE. The CDR3 length is 17 residues.

The chain recombines TRBV7-3 with TRBJ2-1; unclear D gene. CDR3 length equals 14 residues. Germline loops: CDR1 SGHTA, CDR2 FQGTGA. V lost 4 bases and J 9 bases, leaving 16 bases between the germline ends. The CDR3 DNA is TGTGCCAGCAGCTCCATACCAACTGGCGGTGAGCAGTTCTTC. As protein: CASSSIPTGGEQFF.

The CDR3 bases are TGTGCCAGCAGCGGCGTGGGATTTGGCGGGGAATACGAGCAGTACTTC. The encoded protein is CASSGVGFGGEYEQYF. The V gene is TRBV25-1, the J gene TRBJ2-7; TRBD2 is a possible D gene (6 bases). Germline lookup yields CDR1 MGHDK and CDR2 SYGVNS. The CDR3 consists of 16 residues. Trimming took 6 bases from V and 4 from J, leaving 22 bases between them.

The chain recombines TRBV2 with TRBJ2-4; TRBD1 matches 8 bases. CDR3 length equals 15 residues. Losses at the gene ends were 8 bases for V and 10 bases for J; bases not matched to a gene: 16. Germline CDR1 SNHLY, CDR2 FYNNEI. The CDR3 loop is CASAPQWTGKEIQYF. CDR3 nucleotides: TGTGCCAGCGCCCCCCAGTGGACAGGGAAAGAAATTCAGTACTTC.

V and J are TRBV19 and TRBJ2-3; 9 positions agree with TRBD2. J was trimmed by 2 bases and V by 7 bases; bases with no gene match: 7. The CDR3 spans 15 residues. Germline CDR1 is LNHDA and CDR2 is SQIVND (reference sequence). For the CDR3, the DNA is TGTGCCAGTAAGGTGGCTAGCGGGGCCACAGATACGCAGTATTTT. Encoded protein: CASKVASGATDTQYF.

The chain employs TRBV2 and TRBJ2-5; TRBD2 is a possible D gene (6 bases). Deletions cut 7 bases from V and 1 base from J, with 10 bases between. The CDR3 has 13 residues. Germline CDR1 SNHLY, CDR2 FYNNEI. Here the CDR3 DNA reads TGTGCCAGCAATGGAGGGATCCAAGAGACCCAGTACTTC. This encodes CASNGGIQETQYF.

This chain connects TRBV2 to TRBJ1-6; D is uncertain. V lost 2 bases, J lost 10 bases, and 15 bases lay in between. CDR1 and CDR2 from the germline V gene are SNHLY and FYNNEI. This CDR3 is built from 15 residues. The CDR3 protein is CASSEMNPKLSPLHF. The CDR3 nucleotides are TGTGCCAGCAGTGAAATGAACCCTAAGTTGTCACCCCTCCACTTT.

This chain links TRBV7-2 with TRBJ2-2; 8 nucleotides line up with TRBD2. The CDR3 extends over 18 amino acids. CDR1 and CDR2 (germline): SGHTA, FQGNSA. Trimming took 6 bases from V and 5 from J; bases not matched to a gene: 17. This chain's CDR3 is CASSGLAGRRRWTGELFF. CDR3 DNA sequence: TGTGCCAGCAGTGGACTAGCCGGTCGTCGGCGGTGGACCGGGGAGCTGTTTTTT.

The chain links TRBV7-8 to TRBJ2-3; tentatively, D is TRBD2 (6 bases). V lost 5 bases and J lost 0, with 15 bases in between. The CDR3 is 16 amino acids. Germline V CDR1 and CDR2: SGHVS, FQNEAQ. CDR3 DNA: TGTGCCAGCAGCCGCGTTGGCGGGACTAGCACAGATACGCAGTATTTT. Its translation is CASSRVGGTSTDTQYF. The whole variable domain, remainder taken from reference TRBV7-8 and TRBJ2-3, is GAGVSQSPRYKVAKRGQDVALRCDPISGHVSLFWYQQALGQGPEFLTYFQNEAQLDKSGLPSDRFFAERPEGSVSTLKIQRTQQEDSAVYLCASSRVGGTSTDTQYFGPGTRLTVL.